This T cell receptor (beta chain) was identified during a study of blood T cell repertoires in COVID-19. At the level of the study: Some COVID-19 samples were acute and others convalescent; all came from the United States, Italy and Spain.

Those who participated ranged in age from roughly 18 to 100 years and resided in about two dozen US areas. Individuals in the exposed group had encountered a COVID-19 case within 2 weeks preceding study entry. Repertoires were generated with immunoSEQ multiplex PCR, while TCRdb's copy carries only in-frame clones and drops some. This table holds roughly 230,000 clones, approximately 81% found once. Germline V lookup: CDR1 SEHNR, CDR2 FQNEAQ (reference sequence). CDR3 length: 14 amino acids. V shed 5 bases, J shed 3 bases, and the junction held 4 bases outside the gene matches. This chain links TRBV7-9 with TRBJ1-5; 7 bases agree with TRBD1. The clonotype comes from a woman aged 50 to 60 who had been exposed to COVID-19. The specimen was PBMCs or T cells enriched from blood (not recorded which). CDR3 nucleotides: TGTGCCAGCAGCCCGGGACAGCCCAATCAGCCCCAGCATTTT. Its protein is CASSPGQPNQPQHF.